This TCR beta chain appears in the sequencing data of a study of blood T cell repertoires in COVID-19. Turning to the study itself: Acute and convalescent COVID-19 specimens originated in the United States, Italy and Spain. The cDNA or gDNA used as material had been derived from T cells, B-cell-depleted T cells, or PBMCs.

V lost 0 bases and J lost 3; bases outside the gene matches: 8. CDR3 length: 17 amino acids. Germline V lookup: CDR1 KGHSH, CDR2 LQKENI. In the authors' methods: The authors estimated nucleated cell counts from reference gene primer amplification. TCRdb keeps only in-frame clones here, not all; method: immunoSEQ multiplex PCR. That table gives V, J and clone size, and the DNA gave D and trimming. The sample has around 180,000 clones; less than 90% are singletons. The source material was peripheral blood. This TCR derives from a man in his 70s with active or convalescent COVID-19. This chain uses TRBV18 with TRBJ1-3, with 7 positions matching TRBD1. The CDR3 spells CASSPPRQGVDGNTIYF. DNA of the CDR3: TGTGCCAGCTCACCACCGAGGCAGGGGGTGGATGGAAACACCATATATTTT.